The 3 T cell receptor beta chains below were found in one sample sequenced in a study of OX40 agonist ivuxolimab in advanced cancers. Measured with immunoSEQ multiplex PCR; TCRdb has only the in-frame clones, and not every one. The repertoire consists of fewer than 85,000 clones, with over 80% occurring once and the leading ten covering around 0.5%. Material: CD4+ or CD8+ T cells sorted from blood, obtained in a trial of the OX40 agonist ivuxolimab. The receptors stem from an adult with an advanced solid tumor such as melanoma, head and neck, liver or kidney cancer.

This chain joins TRBV4-2 and TRBJ2-5, with 7 bases fitting TRBD1. Germline lookup yields CDR1 LGHNA and CDR2 YNFKEQ. The CDR3 spans 16 residues. Unmatched junction bases numbered 8, after V lost 0 bases and J lost 4 bases. The CDR3 DNA sequence: TGTGCCAGCAGCCAAGATCTGCCCAGGGGGAGAGAGACCCAGTACTTC. Residues: CASSQDLPRGRETQYF.

This chain uses TRBV11-2 with TRBJ2-4; no definite D call. The V and J ends lost 5 bases and 4 bases respectively, with 18 bases between them. The CDR3 spans 16 residues. The germline V gene encodes CDR1 SGHAT and CDR2 FQNNGV. The CDR3 spells CASSQFGEKQKNIQYF. In DNA, the CDR3 is TGTGCCAGCAGCCAGTTCGGAGAGAAACAAAAAAACATTCAGTACTTC.

This sequence joins TRBV20-1 and TRBJ2-1; D gene unclear. This CDR3 is built from 11 residues. CDR1 is DFQATT and CDR2 is SNEGSKA in the germline V gene (reference sequence). V gave up 0 bases and J gave up 10 bases, with 7 bases separating them. DNA for the CDR3: TGCAGTGCTAGAGAGTACGGGGAGCAGTTCTTC. Its protein product is CSAREYGEQFF.